Reported below is one TCR beta chain. The sample is drawn from a study of Graves' ophthalmopathy and Graves' hyperthyroidism. CAS ≥3, NOSPECS ≥4, moderate-to-severe activity and duration under 3 months marked donors with ophthalmopathy. Diagnosis was based on clinical symptoms, serum thyroxine, TRAb, thyroid ultrasound and orbital computed tomography. Using RNA transcripts, the TCR beta CDR3 regions were amplified. The library came from an HTBI-primed first-round RT-PCR and a second-round multiplex PCR. TCRdb fed the multiplex PCR reads into MiXCR, producing one record per CDR3 protein. Of tens of thousands of distinct CDR3 sequences in the sample, 45% to 55% were seen once. Sequencing was carried out using peripheral blood. This clonotype was obtained from an adult woman with Graves' ophthalmopathy.

The CDR3 spells CASSIGGSSYEQYF. CDR3 sequence (DNA): TGTGCCAGTAGTATTGGCGGGAGCTCCTACGAGCAGTACTTC. The rearrangement links TRBV19 to TRBJ2-7, with 7 bases fitting TRBD2. Germline lookup yields CDR1 LNHDA and CDR2 SQIVND (reference sequence). With V trimmed by 3 bases and J by 0 bases, 2 bases remained unmatched. The CDR3 covers 14 residues.